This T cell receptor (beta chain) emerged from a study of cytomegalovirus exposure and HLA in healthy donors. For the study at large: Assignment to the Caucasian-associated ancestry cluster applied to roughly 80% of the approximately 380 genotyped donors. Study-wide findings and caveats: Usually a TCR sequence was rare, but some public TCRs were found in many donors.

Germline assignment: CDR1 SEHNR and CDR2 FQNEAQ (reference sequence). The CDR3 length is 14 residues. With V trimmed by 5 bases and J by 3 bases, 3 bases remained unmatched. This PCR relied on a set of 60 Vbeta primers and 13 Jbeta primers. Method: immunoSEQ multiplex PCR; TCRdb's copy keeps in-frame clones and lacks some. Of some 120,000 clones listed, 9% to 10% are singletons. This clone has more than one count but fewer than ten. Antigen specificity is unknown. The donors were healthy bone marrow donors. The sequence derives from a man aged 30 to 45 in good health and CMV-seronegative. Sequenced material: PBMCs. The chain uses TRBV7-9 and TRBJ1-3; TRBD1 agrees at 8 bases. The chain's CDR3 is CASSQTGDGNTIYF. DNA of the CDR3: TGTGCCAGCAGCCAGACAGGGGATGGAAACACCATATATTTT.